These 26 T cell receptor beta chains came from one sample sequenced in a study of beta chain features in type 1 diabetes. The investigators reverse transcribed all of the isolated RNA, so they sequenced expressed TCRB transcripts. Only in-frame clones appear in the TCRdb table, and some are missing; sequencing was by immunoSEQ multiplex PCR. This sample yields 900,000 or so clones, of which under 20% are seen a single time; about 0.02% belongs to the top ten. Sequenced sample: naive CD4+ T cells from blood. The origin of the receptors is a woman between 18 and 29 years old in good health.

Only one count was recorded for this clone. The gene calls are TRBV15 and TRBJ2-7; no firm D call. There are 12 residues in the CDR3. Trimming stripped 1 base from V and 6 bases from J, with 7 bases between. From germline, CDR1 is LNHNV and CDR2 YYDKDF (reference sequence). CDR3 sequence reads: CATSRVIGEQYF. The DNA for the CDR3 is TGTGCCACCAGCAGAGTTATAGGCGAGCAGTACTTC.

A remark on this clone: Other DNA sequences in this sample translate to the same CDR3. The CDR3 loop reads CASSEARETQYF. CDR3 coding DNA: TGTGCCAGCAGTGAAGCCAGAGAGACCCAGTACTTC. The chain joins TRBV2 to TRBJ2-5, with D unresolved. CDR1 is SNHLY and CDR2 is FYNNEI in the germline V gene. V was trimmed by 0 bases and J by 4 bases, leaving 3 bases between them. The CDR3 covers 12 residues.

The chain carries TRBV19 and TRBJ2-7; D is perhaps TRBD2 (6 bases). CDR1 is LNHDA, CDR2 SQIVND, per germline (reference sequence). CDR3 size: 13 residues. V shed 10 bases and J shed 7 bases, with 20 bases lying between them. CDR3 in DNA: TGTGCCACCGCGGACGGGACTCCCAGAGAGCAGTACTTC. Its protein is CATADGTPREQYF.

In this sample, this clone turned up a few times. V is TRBV28 and J is TRBJ2-1, with D maybe TRBD2 (5 bases). From germline, CDR1 is MDHEN and CDR2 SYDVKM. V was shortened by 2 bases and J by 14 bases, with 13 bases between the two germline ends. This CDR3 contains 12 residues. The CDR3 bases are TGTGCCAGCAGTTTAACTTCTAGCCTGGAGTTCTTC. Amino acid sequence: CASSLTSSLEFF. Using reference TRBV28 and TRBJ2-1 for the parts outside the CDR3, the full variable domain is DVKVTQSSRYLVKRTGEKVFLECVQDMDHENMFWYRQDPGLGLRLIYFSYDVKMKEKGDIPEGYSVSREKKERFSLILESASTNQTSMYLCASSLTSSLEFFGPGTRLTVL.

This clone has more than one count but fewer than ten. The chain is built from TRBV4-3 and TRBJ2-1; maybe TRBD2 (5 bases). Germline V gene data show CDR1 as LGHNA and CDR2 as YSLEER. This CDR3 is 19 amino acids long. Between the trimmed V and J ends, which lost 1 base and 5 bases, there was a span of 24 bases. CDR3 sequence: CASSQVKWKIRGNDNEQFF. Written as DNA, the CDR3 is TGCGCCAGCAGCCAAGTGAAGTGGAAAATCCGAGGGAACGACAATGAGCAGTTCTTC.

This clone was recorded a few times. The chain has TRBV28 and TRBJ2-7; 8 bases fit TRBD1. Germline V gene lookup returns CDR1 MDHEN and CDR2 SYDVKM. This CDR3 has 15 amino acids. Trimming at V came to 3 bases and at J to 0 bases, leaving 4 bases not matched to a gene. The CDR3 is CASSFRTGRSYEQYF. In DNA form, the CDR3 reads TGTGCCAGCAGTTTCCGGACAGGGCGCTCCTACGAGCAGTACTTC.

This clone has just a few counts. V and J are TRBV28 and TRBJ2-7; a weak D match, TRBD1 (5 bases). The CDR3 has 15 residues. The germline CDR1 and CDR2 sequences are MDHEN and SYDVKM. Trimming shortened V by 3 bases and J by 3 bases, and 15 bases separated the two germline ends. CDR3 sequence reads: CASSFPGLEGYEQYF. In DNA, the CDR3 is TGTGCCAGCAGTTTCCCAGGGCTAGAAGGCTACGAGCAGTACTTC.

This clone turned up a few times. V gene TRBV9 combines with J gene TRBJ2-2, with D perhaps assigned TRBD1 or TRBD2 (5 bases each). V was clipped by 9 bases and J by 5 bases, with 17 bases between them. The CDR3 loop spans 14 amino acids. Germline lookup yields CDR1 SGDLS and CDR2 YYNGEE. CDR3 in DNA: TGTGCCACAACTCGGGGCCTAGAAACCGGGGAGCTGTTTTTT. It yields the protein CATTRGLETGELFF.

The sample holds a few counts of this clone. The gene calls are TRBV7-2 and TRBJ1-4; D uncertain. The CDR3 spans 13 residues. Germline values: CDR1 SGHTA, CDR2 FQGNSA. Trimming left V 4 bases short and J 5 bases short, with 8 bases between. The CDR3 nucleotides read TGTGCCAGCAGCTCGGGCCCAAATGAAAAACTGTTTTTT. Residues: CASSSGPNEKLFF.

The chain carries TRBV11-2 and TRBJ2-1; D is perhaps TRBD2 (5 bases). Trimming stripped 5 bases from V and 3 bases from J, with 8 bases between. Germline values: CDR1 SGHAT, CDR2 FQNNGV. The CDR3 loop spans 13 amino acids. The CDR3 loop reads CASSKGVYNEQFF. The CDR3 DNA sequence: TGTGCCAGCAGCAAGGGAGTCTACAATGAGCAGTTCTTC.

The chain links TRBV27 to TRBJ2-1, with TRBD1 matching over 9 bases. The CDR3 runs to 14 residues. CDR1 is MNHEY, CDR2 SMNVEV, per germline (reference sequence). The V and J ends lost 5 bases and 4 bases, in that order; junction bases with no gene match: 3. Here the CDR3 reads CASSGTGSYNEQFF. CDR3 sequence (DNA): TGTGCCAGCAGTGGGACAGGGTCATACAATGAGCAGTTCTTC.

This clone was recorded a few times. CDR3 in DNA: TGTGCCAGCAGTCCGTACGACAGCCCCGGGGAGCTGTTTTTT. Amino acid sequence: CASSPYDSPGELFF. V usage is TRBV25-1 and J usage is TRBJ2-2; D perhaps matches TRBD1 (5 bases). Trimming took 5 bases from V and 6 from J, leaving 13 bases between them. The CDR3 runs to 14 residues. The V gene's germline CDR1 is MGHDK and CDR2 SYGVNS.

The chain couples TRBV6-4 to TRBJ2-1, with D tentatively TRBD1 or TRBD2 (5 bases each). Per the germline V gene, CDR1 is MRHNA and CDR2 is SNTAGT. V was shortened by 0 bases and J by 6 bases, with 24 bases between the two germline ends. The CDR3 sequence is 19 residues long. The CDR3: CASSDSIRQGVRGFNEQFF. CDR3 coding DNA: TGTGCCAGCAGTGACTCGATCCGCCAAGGGGTTAGAGGGTTCAATGAGCAGTTCTTC.

The chain employs TRBV13 and TRBJ2-7, with TRBD2 matching 10 bases. This CDR3 region has 16 residues. CDR1 is PRHDT, CDR2 FYEKMQ, per germline (reference sequence). Trimming removed 1 base from V and 3 bases from J; junction bases left unmatched: 6. The DNA for the CDR3 is TGTGCCAGCAGCTTAGTAGCGGGAGGCCCCTACTACGAGCAGTACTTC. Protein sequence: CASSLVAGGPYYEQYF.

Only a few counts were recorded for this clone. The chain uses TRBV10-3 and TRBJ2-3, with D unclear. V dropped 3 bases and J dropped 2 bases, with 12 bases sitting between them. Per germline, CDR1 ENHRY and CDR2 SYGVKD. This CDR3 has 15 residues. CDR3 nucleotides: TGTGCCATCAGTGACTCCCGAAGAGACACAGATACGCAGTATTTT. Protein sequence: CAISDSRRDTDTQYF.

A word on this clone: This sample also contains other DNA sequences that code for the same CDR3. V gene TRBV11-2 combines with J gene TRBJ2-7, with D uncertain. The CDR3 contains 11 residues. V was pared by 4 bases and J by 3 bases, with 4 bases between. In germline, CDR1 is SGHAT, CDR2 FQNNGV. The CDR3 DNA reads TGTGCCAGCAGCTCCAGCTACGAGCAGTACTTC. Residues: CASSSSYEQYF.

This clone was counted a few times. The chain links TRBV13 to TRBJ2-7; D is perhaps TRBD1 or TRBD2 (6 bases each). This CDR3 spans 16 amino acids. Deletions cut 3 bases from V and 0 bases from J, with 15 bases between. CDR1 and CDR2 (germline): PRHDT, FYEKMQ (reference sequence). The CDR3 coding sequence is TGTGCCAGCAGCTTCCGTGGGGGGCCGATCTCCTACGAGCAGTACTTC. It is translated as CASSFRGGPISYEQYF.

V gene TRBV11-2 combines with J gene TRBJ2-2, with D perhaps given as TRBD1 or TRBD2 (5 bases each). The CDR3 is 17 amino acids. Germline lookup yields CDR1 SGHAT and CDR2 FQNNGV. The V gene lost 0 bases and the J gene lost 3 bases, with 14 bases spanning the gap. The CDR3 region has the DNA TGTGCCAGCAGCTTAGATCGATTGGTGGGGGACACCGGGGAGCTGTTTTTT. The encoded protein is CASSLDRLVGDTGELFF.

The chain couples TRBV1 to TRBJ2-3; the table's D call, TRBD2, was not checked against the DNA. TRBV1 is termed a pseudogene. The CDR3 runs to 15 residues. CDR3 in amino acids: CTSSRTGTRGDTQYF. CDR3 bases: TGCACCAGCAGCCGAACCGGGACTAGGGGGGATACGCAGTATTTT.

This clone was observed a few times. J is TRBJ1-1 and V is TRBV6-4; 8 nucleotides line up with TRBD1. Germline V gene lookup returns CDR1 MRHNA and CDR2 SNTAGT. With V trimmed by 6 bases and J by 5 bases, 8 bases remained unmatched. The CDR3 contains 14 residues. This CDR3 reads CASSRTGLGTEAFF. The CDR3 bases are TGTGCCAGCAGCAGGACAGGGCTAGGTACTGAAGCTTTCTTT.

This clone appeared a few times. V is TRBV7-9 and J is TRBJ1-2, with 10 bases aligning to TRBD1. The CDR3 sequence is 16 residues long. Germline V gene data show CDR1 as SEHNR and CDR2 as FQNEAQ (reference sequence). After removal of 5 bases from V and 5 bases from J, the junction contained 11 bases not matched to a gene. This CDR3 is CASSRLGTGASYGYTF. The CDR3 bases are TGTGCCAGCAGCCGACTTGGGACAGGGGCCTCTTATGGCTACACCTTC.

The V gene is TRBV5-4, the J gene TRBJ1-2; TRBD1 is a possible D gene (5 bases). Germline V gives CDR1 SGHNT, CDR2 YYREEE (reference sequence). This CDR3 has 13 residues. V lost 4 bases and J lost 8, with 15 bases in between. This CDR3 is CASSDQGVEGYTF. The CDR3 region has the DNA TGTGCCAGCAGCGACCAGGGAGTGGAAGGCTACACCTTC.

This chain connects TRBV7-9 to TRBJ1-4; unclear D gene. CDR3 length: 14 residues. Per germline, CDR1 SEHNR and CDR2 FQNEAQ (reference sequence). Trimming cost V 0 bases and J 7 bases, with 9 bases left between them. In DNA form, the CDR3 reads TGTGCCAGCAGCTTAGCCTTGGGAGCTGAAAAACTGTTTTTT. It translates to CASSLALGAEKLFF.

V is TRBV5-1 and J is TRBJ2-7; D ambiguous. The CDR3 is made up of 19 amino acids. Per the germline V gene, CDR1 is SGHRS and CDR2 is YFSETQ. V was pared by 1 base and J by 2 bases, with 25 bases between. CDR3 sequence reads: CASSLLFAQTITAPYEQYF. As DNA, the CDR3 is TGCGCCAGCAGCTTGCTTTTTGCCCAGACGATCACCGCCCCCTACGAGCAGTACTTC.

This clone was recorded a few times. The chain uses TRBV7-2 and TRBJ2-5; 7 bases align to TRBD2. The CDR3 has 16 residues. Germline trimming cut 1 base from V and 4 bases from J; bases unmatched to any gene: 9. Per germline, CDR1 SGHTA and CDR2 FQGNSA. The CDR3 bases are TGTGCCAGCAGCTTAGTGTCTCGGGGAGGGTCAGAGACCCAGTACTTC. This sequence encodes CASSLVSRGGSETQYF.

On this clone: The same CDR3 can be traced to other DNA sequences in this sample. V and J are TRBV4-2 and TRBJ1-5, with D unclear. This CDR3 has 14 residues. Trimming took 4 bases from V and 3 from J, leaving 10 bases between them. CDR1 LGHNA and CDR2 YNFKEQ come from the germline V gene. CDR3 nucleotides: TGTGCCAGCAGCCCCGGGCAGGCCAATCAGCCCCAGCATTTT. This codes for CASSPGQANQPQHF.